The T cell receptor beta chain under discussion was sequenced for a study of shared clonotypes between healthy human individuals. Using immunoSEQ multiplex PCR, the repertoire was profiled, and TCRdb retains in-frame clones only, with some absent. The data contain approximately 440,000 clones, over 60% of them seen just once; the ten biggest clones take up more than 10%. CDR3 size: 16 residues. V was cut by 4 bases and J by 1 base, with 13 bases left in between. Germline V CDR1 and CDR2: MGHRA, YSYEKL. The TCR comes from a woman aged 40 to 49 in good health. Some clones in this sample may be carry-over from other donors' samples. The chain joins TRBV4-1 to TRBJ2-2, with a weak D call TRBD2 (6 bases). Sequenced: PBMCs. CDR3: CASSRYGTRNTGELFF. The DNA for the CDR3 is TGCGCCAGCAGCCGATACGGGACTCGGAACACCGGGGAGCTGTTTTTT.